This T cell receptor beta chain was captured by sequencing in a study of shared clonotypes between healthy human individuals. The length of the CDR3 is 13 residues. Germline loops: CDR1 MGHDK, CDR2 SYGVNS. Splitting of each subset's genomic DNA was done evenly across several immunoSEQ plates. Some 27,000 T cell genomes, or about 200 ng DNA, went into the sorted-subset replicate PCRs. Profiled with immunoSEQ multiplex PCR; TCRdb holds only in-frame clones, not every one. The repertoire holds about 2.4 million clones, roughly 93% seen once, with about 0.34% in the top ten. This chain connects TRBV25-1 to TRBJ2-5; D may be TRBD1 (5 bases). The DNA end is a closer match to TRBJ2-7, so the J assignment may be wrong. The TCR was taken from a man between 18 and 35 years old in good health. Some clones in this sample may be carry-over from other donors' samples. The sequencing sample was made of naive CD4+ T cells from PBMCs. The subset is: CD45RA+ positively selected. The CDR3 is CASSEGPEYEQYF. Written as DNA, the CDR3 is TGTGCCAGCAGTGAGGGGCCAGAATACGAGCAGTACTTC.